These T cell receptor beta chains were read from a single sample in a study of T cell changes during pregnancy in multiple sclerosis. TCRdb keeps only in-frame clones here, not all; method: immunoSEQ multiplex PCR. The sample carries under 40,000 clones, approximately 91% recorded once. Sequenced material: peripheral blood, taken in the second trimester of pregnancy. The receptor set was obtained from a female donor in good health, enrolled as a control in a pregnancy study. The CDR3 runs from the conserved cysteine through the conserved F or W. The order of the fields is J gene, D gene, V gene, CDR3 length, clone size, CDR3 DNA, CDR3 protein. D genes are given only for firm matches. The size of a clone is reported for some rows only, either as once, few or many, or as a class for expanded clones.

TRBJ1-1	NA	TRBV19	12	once	TGTGCCCCCCCGGGGGGAGACCCTGAAGCTTTCTTT	CAPPGGDPEAFF
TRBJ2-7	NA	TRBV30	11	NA	TGTGCCTCCTCCTCCGCCTACGAGCAGTACTTC	CASSSAYEQYF
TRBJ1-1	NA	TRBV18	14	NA	TGTGCCAGCTCACCACGTCAGGATAACACTGAAGCTTTCTTT	CASSPRQDNTEAFF
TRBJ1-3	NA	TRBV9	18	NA	TGTGCCAGCAGTCGAGAACGGGGGGCAGAAGATAAGGGAAACACCATATATTTT	CASSRERGAEDKGNTIYF
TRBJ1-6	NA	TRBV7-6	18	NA	TGTGCCAGCAGACCAGGGGAGATGGGGAATAGGGTCGGTTCACCCCTCCACTTT	CASRPGEMGNRVGSPLHF
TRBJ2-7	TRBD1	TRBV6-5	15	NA	TGTGCCAGCAGAAGCTCGGGACAGGGGGCCCACGAGCAGTACTTC	CASRSSGQGAHEQYF
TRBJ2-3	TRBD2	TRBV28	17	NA	TGTGCCAGCAGTTCCCTTGGACTAGCGGTTAGCACAGATACGCAGTATTTT	CASSSLGLAVSTDTQYF
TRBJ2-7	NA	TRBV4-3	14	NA	TGCGCCAGCAGCCAAGATCTCCAGGGGTACGAGCAGTACTTC	CASSQDLQGYEQYF
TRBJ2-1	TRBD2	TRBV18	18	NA	TGTGCCAGCTCACCACTAGCAGGTAGCGGGGTTTCCTACAATGAGCAGTTCTTC	CASSPLAGSGVSYNEQFF
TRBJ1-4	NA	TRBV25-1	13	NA	TGTGCCAGCAGTATGTCAGTCAATGAAAAACTGTTTTTT	CASSMSVNEKLFF
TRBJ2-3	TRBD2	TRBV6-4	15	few	TGTGCCAGCAGTGACTCGGCGGGGGGATTGGATACGCAGTATTTT	CASSDSAGGLDTQYF
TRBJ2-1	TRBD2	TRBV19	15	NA	TGTGCCACCTCATACGGGACTAGCGGATCCGATGAGCAGTTCTTC	CATSYGTSGSDEQFF
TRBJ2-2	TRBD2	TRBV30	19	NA	TGTGCCTGGAGTGTACAGGACAAGCGGGAGGGCCGGGACACCGGGGAGCTGTTTTTT	CAWSVQDKREGRDTGELFF
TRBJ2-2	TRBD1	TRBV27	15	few	TGTGCCAGCAGTTGGGGACAGGGGGGTACCGGGGAGCTGTTTTTT	CASSWGQGGTGELFF
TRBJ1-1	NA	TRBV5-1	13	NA	TGCGCCAGCAGCTTAGAGTCTAACACTGAAGCTTTCTTT	CASSLESNTEAFF
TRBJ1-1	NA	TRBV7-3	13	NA	TGTGCCAGCAGCTTAGCTGTGGAGGCTGAAGCTTTCTTT	CASSLAVEAEAFF
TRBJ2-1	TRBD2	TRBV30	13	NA	TGTGCCTGGAGTGAAACGGGAGGCGATGAGCAGTTCTTC	CAWSETGGDEQFF
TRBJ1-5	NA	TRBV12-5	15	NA	TGTGCTAGTGGGCAGGGCAGCTATAGCAATCAGCCCCAGCATTTT	CASGQGSYSNQPQHF
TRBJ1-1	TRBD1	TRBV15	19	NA	TGTGCCACCAGCAGAGATCTTCGGGGACAGGGGCGAGGGAACACTGAAGCTTTCTTT	CATSRDLRGQGRGNTEAFF
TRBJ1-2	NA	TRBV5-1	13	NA	TGCGCCAGCAGCTTGGTGGGACTTTCGGGCTACACCTTC	CASSLVGLSGYTF
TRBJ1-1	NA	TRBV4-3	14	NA	TGCGCCAGCAGCTTAGGACTGAAGAACACTGAAGCTTTCTTT	CASSLGLKNTEAFF
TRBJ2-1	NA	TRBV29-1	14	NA	TGCAGCGGGGGAGTGGGGGGGCCGGACAATGAGCAGTTCTTC	CSGGVGGPDNEQFF
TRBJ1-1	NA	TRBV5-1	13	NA	TGCGCCAGCCGAGGACAGTACCCTTCTGAAGCTTTCTTT	CASRGQYPSEAFF
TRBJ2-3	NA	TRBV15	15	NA	TGTGCCACCAGCAGAGTGCGGGGTCTTACAGATACGCAGTATTTT	CATSRVRGLTDTQYF
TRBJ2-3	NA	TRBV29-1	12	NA	TGCAGCACCGGGGACAACACAGATACGCAGTATTTT	CSTGDNTDTQYF
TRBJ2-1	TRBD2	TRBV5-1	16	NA	TGCGCCAGCAGCTTGGGGTCTAGCGGGAGGTATAATGAGCAGTTCTTC	CASSLGSSGRYNEQFF
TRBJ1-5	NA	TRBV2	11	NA	TGTGCCAGCAGTACAGGGCATCCCCAGCATTTT	CASSTGHPQHF
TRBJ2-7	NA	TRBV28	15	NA	TGTGCCAGCAGTTTAGGGCTAGCGAACTCCTACGAGCAGTACTTC	CASSLGLANSYEQYF
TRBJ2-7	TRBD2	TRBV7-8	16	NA	TGTGCCAGCAGCTTAGCGCGTCTAGCGGGAGCCTCCGAGCAGTACTTC	CASSLARLAGASEQYF
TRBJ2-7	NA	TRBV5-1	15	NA	TGCGCCAGCAGCCCAGACTCCCAAAGGGGCCACGAGCAGTACTTC	CASSPDSQRGHEQYF
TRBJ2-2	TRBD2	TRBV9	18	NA	TGTGCCAGCAGCGTAGGGCTAGCGGGAGGGCCGGTCACCGGGGAGCTGTTTTTT	CASSVGLAGGPVTGELFF
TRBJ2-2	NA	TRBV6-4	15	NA	TGTGCCAGCAGTGCTCTGGCGGAGAACACCGGGGAGCTGTTTTTT	CASSALAENTGELFF
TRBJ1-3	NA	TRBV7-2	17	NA	TGTGCCAGCAGCTTAGGGCCTCCTGAGGGTGCTGGAAACACCATATATTTT	CASSLGPPEGAGNTIYF
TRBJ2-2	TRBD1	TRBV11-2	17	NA	TGTGCCAGCAGCTTAGCCCCCGGACAGGGGGCTGGCGGGGAGCTGTTTTTT	CASSLAPGQGAGGELFF
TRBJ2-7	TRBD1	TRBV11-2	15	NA	TGTGCCAGCAGCTTAGATCGGGACAGGCCCTACGAGCAGTACTTC	CASSLDRDRPYEQYF
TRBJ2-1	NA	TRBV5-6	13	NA	TGTGCCAGCACCAAAGACAGCAACAATGAGCAGTTCTTC	CASTKDSNNEQFF
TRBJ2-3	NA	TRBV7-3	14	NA	TGTGCCAGCTCCCCAGGGGCCTATGGAGATACGCAGTATTTT	CASSPGAYGDTQYF
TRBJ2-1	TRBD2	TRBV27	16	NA	TGTGCCAGCAGTCCAGCTAGCGGGGGGGCTTACAATGAGCAGTTCTTC	CASSPASGGAYNEQFF
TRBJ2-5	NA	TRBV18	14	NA	TGTGCCAGCTCACCAGGCAGGGGTAAAGAGACCCAGTACTTC	CASSPGRGKETQYF
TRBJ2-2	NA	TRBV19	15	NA	TGTGCCAGTAGTAAGGCCAGGATAAACACCGGGGAGCTGTTTTTT	CASSKARINTGELFF
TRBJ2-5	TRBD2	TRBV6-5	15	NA	TGTGCCAGCAGTTGGGGGACTAGCGGGAGTGAGACCCAGTACTTC	CASSWGTSGSETQYF
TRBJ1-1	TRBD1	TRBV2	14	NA	TGTGCCAGCAGTGAAGTAGGGGGCGGCACTGAAGCTTTCTTT	CASSEVGGGTEAFF
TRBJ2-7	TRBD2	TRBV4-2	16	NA	TGTGCCAGCAGCCAAGATCGAAGCGGGGCTCCCCACGAGCAGTACTTC	CASSQDRSGAPHEQYF
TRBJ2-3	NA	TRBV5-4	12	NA	TGTGCCAGCAGCTTGGGCGGAGATACGCAGTATTTT	CASSLGGDTQYF
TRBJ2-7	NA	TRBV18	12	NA	TGTGCCAGCTCAGAACAGGGACGCGAGCAGTACTTC	CASSEQGREQYF
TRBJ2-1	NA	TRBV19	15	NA	TGTGCCAGTAGTATACTGCTAGCTAAGAACAATGAGCAGTTCTTC	CASSILLAKNNEQFF
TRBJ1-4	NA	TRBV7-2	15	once	TGTGCCAGCAGCCTCACAGCTTCCGCTAATGAAAAACTGTTTTTT	CASSLTASANEKLFF